This T cell receptor beta chain was recovered during a study of CD8+CD57+ T cells in acquired aplastic anemia (dated by TCRdb to the late 2010s). In the study overall: On average, sorted CD4+ and CD8+ cells yielded around 3.5 ug of extracted DNA, with a range of about 0.18 to 30 ug. An average of approximately 10 million reads for CD4+ cells and 12 million or so reads for CD8+ cells was obtained from healthy donor samples.

As for this clonotype: There is no known antigen for this receptor. One base away there is no much larger clone; base qualities are not given.

The CDR3 starts with the cysteine, ends with the phenylalanine, and has 13 residues. Left in the record is the CDR3 DNA by itself, 39 bases read in frame from the first base. From a lookup of the germline V gene, CDR1 and CDR2 are SGHVS and FQNEAQ. Trimming leaves V shorter by 5 bases and J shorter by 6 bases, with the junction holding 3 bases beyond the gene matches. The study deep-sequenced TCR repertoires of sorted CD4+ and CD8+ blood T cells from severe aplastic anemia patients and healthy subjects. Ficoll-Paque density gradient centrifugation was used to isolate peripheral blood mononuclear cells. Before DNA extraction, CD4+ and CD8+ T cells were sorted by FACS or by magnetic beads. TCR beta VDJ combination and CDR3 sequence profiling used genomic DNA as the template. An Illumina HiSeq 2000 was used for TCR repertoire sequencing. Per the authors' processing: TRBV/TRBJ rearrangement plots, CDR3 size and DJ length profiles, and Simpson's diversity index were used to assess repertoires. The most abundant DNA sequence in the deep sequencing data was taken as the immunodominant clone. CDR3 amino acid sequences were checked for sharing between subjects and were compared against published repertoires and the VDJdb database. The public reads were reprocessed in TCRdb via fastp at Q25 and MiXCR, keeping in-frame beta chains. Each record represents a unique CDR3 protein, reported with the most common genes and DNA among its rows. The authors' filters were not applied to this entry. This sample has some 190,000 distinct CDR3 sequences in its table, and 45% to 50% of those were observed once. The ten top clones hold 2.5% to 3.5% of the sample.

Paper-wide results and their limitations: Although twenty-nine CD8+ CDR3 sequences were shared by patients and controls, these sequences appeared highly expressed in patients and within the immunodominant clones of patients. No significant difference in CD8+ Simpson's diversity was found between patients and healthy controls (P=0.060).

This receptor chain uses TRBV7-8 and TRBJ1-5; TRBD1 agrees with 8 junctional bases. This TCR was sampled from a human donor in good health. The specimen was sorted CD4+, CD8+, or CD8+CD57+ T cells (not recorded which) from PBMCs. The nucleotides read TGTGCCAGCAGCGCGGACAGGGTTCAGCCCCAGCATTTT. Protein translation: CASSADRVQPQHF.